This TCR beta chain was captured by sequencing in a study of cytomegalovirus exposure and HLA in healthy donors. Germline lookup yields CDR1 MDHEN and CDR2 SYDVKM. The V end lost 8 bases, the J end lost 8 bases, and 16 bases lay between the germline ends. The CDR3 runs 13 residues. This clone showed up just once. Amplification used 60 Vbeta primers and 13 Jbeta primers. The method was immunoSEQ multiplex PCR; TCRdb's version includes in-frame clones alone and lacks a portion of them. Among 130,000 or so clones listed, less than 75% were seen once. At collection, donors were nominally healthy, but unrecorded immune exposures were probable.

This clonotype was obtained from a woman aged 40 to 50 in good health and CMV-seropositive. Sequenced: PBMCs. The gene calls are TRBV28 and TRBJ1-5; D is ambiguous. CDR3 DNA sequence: TGTGCCAGCCGACCGAAGAGCGTAGAGCCCCAGCATTTT. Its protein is CASRPKSVEPQHF.